This TCR beta chain was identified during a study of blood T cell repertoires in COVID-19. Overall study context: Researchers got acute and convalescent COVID-19 samples from the United States, Italy and Spain. In each case, the material was cDNA or gDNA derived from T cells, B-cell-depleted T cells, or PBMCs.

Per the study methods: Amplifying reference gene primers gave estimates of nucleated cell counts. Measured with immunoSEQ multiplex PCR; TCRdb has only the in-frame clones, and not every one. V and J calls and clone size are those listed in that table; D and trimming were worked out from the DNA. The sample includes about 110,000 clones, approximately 88% of them seen just once. The CDR3 is 16 residues long. Trimming took 2 bases from V and 4 from J; bases not matched to a gene: 8. In germline, CDR1 is SGHDN, CDR2 FVKESK. This clonotype was obtained from a human donor in a cohort sampled during active COVID-19. The sequencing sample was made of peripheral blood. The chain joins TRBV14 to TRBJ1-3; TRBD1 agrees at 7 bases. This CDR3 reads CASSQLAGDRGNTIYF. The DNA for the CDR3 is TGTGCCAGCAGCCAACTCGCCGGGGACAGAGGAAACACCATATATTTT.